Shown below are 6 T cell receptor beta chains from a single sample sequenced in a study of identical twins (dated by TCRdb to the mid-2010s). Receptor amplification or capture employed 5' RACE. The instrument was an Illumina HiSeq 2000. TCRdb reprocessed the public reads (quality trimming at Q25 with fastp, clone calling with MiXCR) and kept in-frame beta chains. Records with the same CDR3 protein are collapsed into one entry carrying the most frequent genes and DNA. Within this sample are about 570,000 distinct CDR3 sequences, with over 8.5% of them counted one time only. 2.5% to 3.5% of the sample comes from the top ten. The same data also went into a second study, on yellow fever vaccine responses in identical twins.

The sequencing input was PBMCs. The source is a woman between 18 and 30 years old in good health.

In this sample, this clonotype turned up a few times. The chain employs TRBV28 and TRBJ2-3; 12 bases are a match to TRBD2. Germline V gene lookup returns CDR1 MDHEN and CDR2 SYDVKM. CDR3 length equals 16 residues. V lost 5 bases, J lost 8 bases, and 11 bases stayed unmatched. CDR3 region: CASSALAGGKRGTQYF. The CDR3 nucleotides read TGTGCCAGCAGTGCGCTAGCGGGAGGGAAGCGGGGTACGCAGTATTTT.

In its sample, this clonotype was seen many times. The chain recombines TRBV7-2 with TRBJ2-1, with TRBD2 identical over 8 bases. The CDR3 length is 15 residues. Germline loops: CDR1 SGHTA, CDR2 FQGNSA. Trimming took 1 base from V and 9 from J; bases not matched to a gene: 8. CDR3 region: CASSLVAGGISEQFF. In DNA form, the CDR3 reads TGTGCCAGCAGCTTAGTGGCGGGAGGAATCAGTGAGCAGTTCTTC.

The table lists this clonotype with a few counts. The DNA of the CDR3 is TGCAGTGCTGAGGACTATACCTACGAGCAGTACTTC. Translation gives CSAEDYTYEQYF. The chain carries TRBV20-1 and TRBJ2-7; D is possibly TRBD2 (6 bases). This CDR3 spans 12 amino acids. In germline, CDR1 is DFQATT, CDR2 SNEGSKA (reference sequence). Trimming took off 5 bases at V and 2 bases at J, with 10 bases between the two ends.

The CDR3, as DNA: TGCAGCGATTTTCCAGGGGGCGGAGAGCAGTACTTC. It codes for CSDFPGGGEQYF. The V and J genes are TRBV29-1 and TRBJ2-7, with 8 bases matching TRBD1. CDR3 length: 12 amino acids. V was pared by 7 bases and J by 7 bases, with 9 bases of the junction left unmatched. Germline CDR1 and CDR2: SQVTM and ANQGSEA.

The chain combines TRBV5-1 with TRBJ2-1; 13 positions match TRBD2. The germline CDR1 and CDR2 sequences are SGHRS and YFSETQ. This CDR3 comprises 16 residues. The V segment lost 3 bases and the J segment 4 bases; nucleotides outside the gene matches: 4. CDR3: CASSSGTSGAYNEQFF. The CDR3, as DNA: TGCGCCAGCAGCTCCGGGACTAGCGGGGCGTACAATGAGCAGTTCTTC.

This CDR3 reads CASSEALRVGFF. The CDR3, as DNA: TGTGCCAGCAGTGAAGCGTTAAGGGTTGGGTTCTTC. The chain is built from TRBV2 and TRBJ2-1; D not resolved. Germline loops: CDR1 SNHLY, CDR2 FYNNEI. Trimming shortened V by 0 bases and J by 15 bases, and 12 bases separated the two germline ends. The CDR3 extends over 12 amino acids.